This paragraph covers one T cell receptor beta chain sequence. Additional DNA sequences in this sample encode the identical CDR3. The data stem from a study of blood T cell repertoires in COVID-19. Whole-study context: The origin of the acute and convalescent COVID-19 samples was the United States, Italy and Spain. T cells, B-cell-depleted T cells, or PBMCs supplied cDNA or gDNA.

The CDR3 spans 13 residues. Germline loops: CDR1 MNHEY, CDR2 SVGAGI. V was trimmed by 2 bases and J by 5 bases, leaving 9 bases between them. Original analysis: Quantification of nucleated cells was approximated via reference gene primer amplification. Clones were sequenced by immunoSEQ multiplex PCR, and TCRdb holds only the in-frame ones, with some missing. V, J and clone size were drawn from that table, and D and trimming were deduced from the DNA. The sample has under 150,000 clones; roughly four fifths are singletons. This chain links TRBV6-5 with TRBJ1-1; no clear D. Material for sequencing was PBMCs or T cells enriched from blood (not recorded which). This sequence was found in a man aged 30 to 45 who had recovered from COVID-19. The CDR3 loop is CASSYEVGTEAFF. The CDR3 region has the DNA TGTGCCAGCAGTTACGAAGTCGGGACTGAAGCTTTCTTT.